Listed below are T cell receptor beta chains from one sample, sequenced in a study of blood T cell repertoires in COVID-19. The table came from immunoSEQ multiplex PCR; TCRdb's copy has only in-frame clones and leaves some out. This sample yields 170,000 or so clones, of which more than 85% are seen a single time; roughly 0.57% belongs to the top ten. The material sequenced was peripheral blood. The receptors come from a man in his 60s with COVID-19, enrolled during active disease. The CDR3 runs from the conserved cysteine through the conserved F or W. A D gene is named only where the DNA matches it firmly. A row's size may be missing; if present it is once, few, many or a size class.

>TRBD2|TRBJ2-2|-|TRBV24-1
TGTGCCACCGGGATAGCGGGAGGCAACACCGGGGAGCTGTTTTTT
CATGIAGGNTGELFF
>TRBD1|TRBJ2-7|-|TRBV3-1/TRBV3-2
TGTGCCAGCAGCCAAGTCGGGACAGGGCTCCACGAGCAGTACTTC
CASSQVGTGLHEQYF
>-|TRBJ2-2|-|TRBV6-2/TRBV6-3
TGTGCCAGCAGTTACATCGCCAGCACCGGGGAGCTGTTTTTT
CASSYIASTGELFF
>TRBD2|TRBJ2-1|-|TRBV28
TGTGCCAGCAGGTCCGGGACTAGCGGGGGTAATGAGCAGTTCTTC
CASRSGTSGGNEQFF
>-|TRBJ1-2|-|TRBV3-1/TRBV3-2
TGTGCCAGCAGAACGGACAGATATGGCTACACCTTC
CASRTDRYGYTF
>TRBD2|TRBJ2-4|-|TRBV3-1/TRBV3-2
TGTGCCAGCAGCCAAGATCTTGCTAGCGGTCTTAACATTCAGTACTTC
CASSQDLASGLNIQYF
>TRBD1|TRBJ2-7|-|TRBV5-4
TGTGCCAGCAATCATGGGTCGGACAGGGGATACGAGCAGTACTTC
CASNHGSDRGYEQYF
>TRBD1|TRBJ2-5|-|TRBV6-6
TGTGCCAGCAGACCTACTGATTTGGGACAGAAAGAGACCCAGTACTTC
CASRPTDLGQKETQYF
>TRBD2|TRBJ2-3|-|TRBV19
TGTGCCAGTAGTATGCTAGCGGGGATCACAGATACGCAGTATTTT
CASSMLAGITDTQYF
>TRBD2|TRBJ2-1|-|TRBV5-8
TGTGCCAGCAGCTCGGGACTAGTGAATGAGCAGTTCTTC
CASSSGLVNEQFF
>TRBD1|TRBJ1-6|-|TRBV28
TGTGCCAGCAGTTTACAAACAGGGGTTGCTTCACCCCTCCACTTT
CASSLQTGVASPLHF
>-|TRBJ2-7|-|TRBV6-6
TGTGCCAGCACCACAGGAACGGTTACCTACGAGCAGTACTTC
CASTTGTVTYEQYF
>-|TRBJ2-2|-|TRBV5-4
TGTGCCAGCAACCAAGGGGGTTACGTCGCCGGGGAGCTGTTTTTT
CASNQGGYVAGELFF
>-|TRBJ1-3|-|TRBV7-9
TGTGCCAGCAGCTTAGGAAAGGACTCCTCTGGAAACACCATATATTTT
CASSLGKDSSGNTIYF
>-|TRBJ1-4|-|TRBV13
TGTGCCAGCAGCTTAGGCCGGGAGGGGGAAAAACTGTTTTTT
CASSLGREGEKLFF
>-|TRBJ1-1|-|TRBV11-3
TGTGCCAGCAGCCTTCTGGGCAGGGGAGAAAGGATGAACACTGAAGCTTTCTTT
CASSLLGRGERMNTEAFF
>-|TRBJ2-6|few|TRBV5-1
TGCGCCAGCAGCTTGGACGGGAGCTCTGGGGCCAACGTCCTGACTTTC
CASSLDGSSGANVLTF